Listed below are T cell receptor beta chains from one sample, sequenced in a study of blood T cells in healthy people across ages. TCRdb re-analysed the 5' RACE reads in MiXCR, keeping a single row per CDR3 protein. Among fewer than 1,000,000 distinct CDR3 sequences, under 55% were seen once, and the ten largest hold about a fifth. Sequencing used blood. These receptors were collected from a man aged 55 to 70 in good health. The CDR3 runs from the conserved cysteine through the conserved F or W. Fields, in order: V gene, D gene, J gene, clone size, CDR3 protein, CDR3 DNA. The D gene is left open where the match is weak. Expanded clones are given a class, and other clones once, few, many or no size at all.

TRBV6-6	NA	TRBJ1-1	NA	CASLPDQGPDTEAFF	TGTGCCAGCTTACCGGATCAGGGGCCAGACACTGAAGCTTTCTTT
TRBV29-1	NA	TRBJ1-1	NA	CSAKGAEAFF	TGCAGCGCTAAGGGGGCTGAAGCTTTCTTT
TRBV12-3/TRBV12-4	NA	TRBJ2-4	NA	CASSPTAWATENIQYF	TGTGCCAGCAGTCCAACCGCATGGGCTACCGAAAACATTCAGTACTTC
TRBV6-5	NA	TRBJ1-1	few	CASSFGSPNTEAFF	TGTGCCAGCAGCTTTGGGTCCCCGAACACTGAAGCTTTCTTT
TRBV5-1	NA	TRBJ1-1	NA	CASSSTYNGGGREAFF	TGCGCCAGCAGCTCCACCTACAACGGGGGTGGAAGGGAAGCTTTCTTT
TRBV7-9	TRBD2	TRBJ2-1	many	CASSPGLAGGDEQFF	TGTGCCAGCAGCCCTGGACTAGCGGGGGGGGATGAGCAGTTCTTC
TRBV6-5	NA	TRBJ2-1	NA	CASSYITGTGKGNEQFF	TGTGCCAGCAGTTACATTACAGGGACGGGTAAAGGCAATGAGCAGTTCTTC
TRBV11-2	NA	TRBJ2-7	NA	CASQGTYEQYF	TGTGCCTCACAGGGCACCTACGAGCAGTACTTC
TRBV14	NA	TRBJ2-5	few	CASSQGPGLGQYF	TGTGCCAGCAGCCAAGGCCCGGGGCTGGGGCAGTACTTC
TRBV6-1	NA	TRBJ1-2	NA	CASSEPITF	TGTGCCAGCAGTGAACCCATCACCTTC
TRBV28	NA	TRBJ2-3	NA	CASSFPGPAADTQYF	TGTGCCAGCAGTTTTCCGGGACCGGCCGCAGATACGCAGTATTTT
TRBV13	NA	TRBJ1-4	NA	CASSHRAATNEKLFF	TGTGCCAGCAGCCATCGGGCAGCAACTAATGAAAAACTGTTTTTT
TRBV5-1	TRBD1	TRBJ2-7	few	CASSFRDRGSSYEQYF	TGCGCCAGCAGCTTCCGGGACAGAGGTTCTTCCTACGAGCAGTACTTC
TRBV12-3/TRBV12-4	NA	TRBJ1-6	few	CASTTGGALPNSPLHF	TGTGCCAGCACTACGGGGGGAGCGCTACCTAATTCACCCCTCCACTTT
TRBV9	NA	TRBJ2-1	NA	CASSQGSGGYYNEQFF	TGTGCCAGCAGCCAGGGGTCTGGGGGATACTACAATGAGCAGTTCTTC
TRBV24-1	NA	TRBJ1-5	NA	CATSDLSSNQPQHF	TGTGCCACCAGTGATCTCTCGAGCAATCAGCCCCAGCATTTT
TRBV5-1	NA	TRBJ2-7	NA	CASSSFQRAQYF	TGCGCCAGCAGCTCCTTTCAGAGGGCCCAGTACTTC
TRBV6-6	NA	TRBJ2-7	NA	CASSYQATYEQYF	TGTGCCAGCAGTTACCAGGCCACCTACGAGCAGTACTTC
TRBV6-2/TRBV6-3	TRBD1	TRBJ1-2	NA	CASSYSSGGLGHGYTF	TGTGCCAGCAGTTACTCATCAGGGGGCCTCGGCCATGGCTACACCTTC
TRBV6-5	NA	TRBJ1-5	once	CAGSRLGKQPQHF	TGTGCCGGCAGCAGATTGGGGAAGCAGCCCCAGCATTTT
TRBV3-1	TRBD2	TRBJ2-5	few	CASSQGLAQETQYF	TGTGCCAGCAGCCAGGGACTAGCCCAAGAGACCCAGTACTTC
TRBV11-2	NA	TRBJ2-7	NA	CASSLSDGGSSYEQYF	TGTGCCAGCAGCTTATCCGATGGGGGTTCTTCCTACGAGCAGTACTTC
TRBV5-5	NA	TRBJ1-2	NA	CASSLDAARRLYGYTF	TGTGCCAGCAGCTTGGATGCAGCCCGCAGACTCTATGGCTACACCTTC
TRBV3-1	NA	TRBJ2-5	once	CASSQGPTQSETQYF	TGTGCCAGCAGCCAAGGACCTACTCAATCAGAGACCCAGTACTTC
TRBV20-1	TRBD1	TRBJ2-7	few	CSAGPRDRDEQYF	TGCAGTGCTGGACCTCGGGACAGGGACGAGCAGTACTTC
TRBV27	TRBD1	TRBJ1-6	NA	CASTPTRDSLSYNSPLHF	TGTGCCAGCACCCCAACTCGGGACAGCCTTTCCTATAATTCACCCCTCCACTTT
TRBV7-2	NA	TRBJ1-1	once	CASSPSPGPGTEAFF	TGTGCCAGCAGCCCAAGCCCGGGACCTGGGACTGAAGCTTTCTTT
TRBV7-9	NA	TRBJ1-1	NA	CASTRAGGPNTEAFF	TGTGCCAGCACCCGCGCCGGGGGCCCTAACACTGAAGCTTTCTTT
TRBV7-9	NA	TRBJ2-7	NA	CASIPGTEVGEQYF	TGTGCCAGCATCCCGGGGACCGAGGTTGGCGAGCAGTACTTC
TRBV5-1	TRBD2	TRBJ2-3	NA	CASTELAEADTQYF	TGCGCCAGCACCGAGCTAGCGGAGGCAGATACGCAGTATTTT
TRBV12-3/TRBV12-4	NA	TRBJ1-4	NA	CASRKRQANEKLFF	TGTGCCAGCAGGAAACGACAGGCAAATGAAAAACTGTTTTTT
TRBV25-1	NA	TRBJ2-5	few	CASSEGRRVQETQYF	TGTGCCAGCAGTGAAGGGAGGAGGGTCCAAGAGACCCAGTACTTC
TRBV28	TRBD1	TRBJ2-1	NA	CASSPGQGRRQFF	TGTGCCAGCAGTCCGGGACAGGGACGAAGGCAGTTCTTC
TRBV5-5	NA	TRBJ1-5	few	CASSLDDYQPQHF	TGTGCCAGCAGCTTGGATGACTATCAGCCCCAGCATTTT
TRBV30	NA	TRBJ2-5	once	CAWSISGQETQYF	TGTGCCTGGAGTATCAGCGGACAAGAGACCCAGTACTTC
TRBV6-6	NA	TRBJ1-3	NA	CATAPSGNTIYF	TGTGCCACCGCTCCCTCTGGAAACACCATATATTTT
TRBV6-2/TRBV6-3	NA	TRBJ2-2	once	CASSPTTFTGELFF	TGTGCCAGCAGTCCGACAACCTTCACCGGGGAGCTGTTTTTT
TRBV7-6	NA	TRBJ2-7	few	CASSLAAGLHEQYF	TGTGCCAGCAGCTTAGCGGCGGGGCTACACGAGCAGTACTTC
TRBV28	NA	TRBJ2-5	few	CASSFKTPRSGSQYF	TGTGCCAGCAGTTTTAAAACTCCCCGGAGCGGCTCGCAGTACTTC
TRBV29-1	TRBD2	TRBJ2-1	few	CSAGRGYEQFF	TGCAGCGCTGGGCGGGGGTATGAGCAGTTCTTC
TRBV29-1	TRBD2	TRBJ2-5	many	CSVGGSGGVVLETQYF	TGCAGCGTCGGAGGTAGCGGGGGGGTTGTTTTGGAGACCCAGTACTTC
TRBV12-3/TRBV12-4	TRBD1	TRBJ1-1	NA	CASRGQAVLLNTEAFF	TGTGCCAGCAGGGGACAGGCAGTATTATTGAACACTGAAGCTTTCTTT
TRBV7-6	TRBD1	TRBJ1-2	NA	CASSPDRRSDYGYTF	TGTGCCAGCAGCCCGGACAGGCGATCTGACTATGGCTACACCTTC
TRBV20-1	NA	TRBJ2-5	once	CSALPEQGKETQYF	TGCAGTGCTTTACCGGAACAGGGAAAAGAGACCCAGTACTTC
TRBV29-1	TRBD2	TRBJ2-3	few	CSVDRGTSGFTDTQYF	TGCAGCGTTGATCGTGGGACTAGCGGATTCACAGATACGCAGTATTTT
TRBV6-1	NA	TRBJ2-5	NA	CASNLGVQETQYF	TGTGCCAGCAACTTGGGTGTCCAAGAGACCCAGTACTTC
TRBV12-3/TRBV12-4	TRBD2	TRBJ2-7	NA	CASSLARTSGSYEQYF	TGTGCCAGCAGTCTCGCGAGGACTAGCGGCTCCTACGAGCAGTACTTC
TRBV7-9	NA	TRBJ2-7	NA	CASSLQGGAEQYF	TGTGCCAGCAGCCTCCAGGGGGGCGCCGAGCAGTACTTC
TRBV7-9	TRBD1	TRBJ2-7	NA	CASSPYRGEDEQYF	TGTGCCAGCAGCCCGTACAGGGGGGAGGACGAGCAGTACTTC
TRBV20-1	TRBD2	TRBJ2-7	few	CSARTSGGTKSSYEQYF	TGCAGTGCCAGGACTAGCGGGGGAACAAAGTCCAGCTACGAGCAGTACTTC
TRBV4-3	TRBD2	TRBJ2-1	NA	CASSQGSSGVYNEQFF	TGCGCCAGCAGCCAAGGATCTAGCGGGGTCTACAATGAGCAGTTCTTC
TRBV4-1	NA	TRBJ1-2	NA	CASSRAQGNQVGYTF	TGCGCCAGCAGCCGAGCCCAAGGGAACCAGGTTGGCTACACCTTC
TRBV24-1	NA	TRBJ1-2	NA	CATSGAGVGYTF	TGTGCCACCAGTGGAGCCGGAGTCGGCTACACCTTC
TRBV7-9	NA	TRBJ1-2	NA	CASSLSGDNGYTF	TGTGCCAGCAGCTTAAGCGGGGATAATGGCTACACCTTC